This is a list of T cell receptor beta chains from one sample in a study of T cell responses to AZD1222 COVID-19 vaccine. Generated by immunoSEQ multiplex PCR, the TCRdb table keeps only in-frame clones and is missing some. The data show 120,000 or so clones, around 89% seen once. Material: peripheral blood, obtained on day 0 of MenACWY control vaccination. These receptors all come from an adult in good health. Both conserved end residues are part of each CDR3. A D gene is named only where the DNA matches it firmly. Only some rows state a clone size, as once, few, many or a class for expanded clones.

j_call | clone_size | d_call | v_call | cdr3_nt | cdr3_aa
TRBJ2-2 | . | . | TRBV3-1/TRBV3-2 | TGTGCCAGCAGACTGACCGGGGAGCTGTTTTTT | CASRLTGELFF
TRBJ2-7 | . | . | TRBV7-2 | TGTGCCAGCAGCTTAGGACGGACAAGGCCGTTGTTC | CASSLGRTRPLF
TRBJ2-1 | . | TRBD2 | TRBV9 | TGTGCCAGCAGCGTAGGGTCGGGAGGGTACAATGAGCAGTTCTTC | CASSVGSGGYNEQFF
TRBJ1-4 | . | . | TRBV12-3/TRBV12-4 | TGTGCCAGCAGTTTGGCAGGTGGAGAAAAACTGTTTTTT | CASSLAGGEKLFF
TRBJ1-2 | . | . | TRBV30 | TGTGCCTGGAGTGTAGCCGTGAGTGGCTACACCTTC | CAWSVAVSGYTF
TRBJ1-2 | . | . | TRBV7-9 | TGTGCCAGCAGCTCACCACCGACGGTCTATGGCTACACCTTC | CASSSPPTVYGYTF
TRBJ2-3 | . | . | TRBV7-9 | TGTGCCAGCAGCCTACGGGACAGCACAGATACGCAGTATTTT | CASSLRDSTDTQYF
TRBJ2-5 | once | . | TRBV10-3 | TGTGCCATCAGTGACCCCCCCCAAGAAGAGACCCAGTACTTC | CAISDPPQEETQYF
TRBJ1-1 | few | . | TRBV5-1 | TGCGCCAGCAGACTGTGGGGGGACACTGAAGCTTTCTTT | CASRLWGDTEAFF
TRBJ1-2 | . | . | TRBV19 | TGTGCCAGTAGTACAGCAGGGGTAAGGGGCTATGGCTACACCTTC | CASSTAGVRGYGYTF
TRBJ1-2 | . | . | TRBV13 | TGTGCCAGCAGTTTAGGTAACTATGGCTACACCTTC | CASSLGNYGYTF
TRBJ2-1 | . | . | TRBV6-1 | TGTGCCAGCAGTGAAAGGGGGTGGTTGCGGGAGCCGATGTACAATGAGCAGTTCTTC | CASSERGWLREPMYNEQFF
TRBJ2-1 | . | . | TRBV11-2 | TGTGCCAGCAGCTTTAGCGAGAAGGGCGAGCAGTTCTTC | CASSFSEKGEQFF
TRBJ2-7 | . | . | TRBV5-6 | TGTGCCAGCAGCTTGTTTGGGACAACGAGCCACGAGCAGTACTTC | CASSLFGTTSHEQYF
TRBJ1-1 | . | . | TRBV20-1 | TGCAGTGCTAGTTGGGGGCGCGACACTGAAGCTTTCTTT | CSASWGRDTEAFF
TRBJ2-1 | once | TRBD2 | TRBV6-5 | TGTGCCAGCAGCCGGACTAGCGGGAGTATCGATGAGCAGTTCTTC | CASSRTSGSIDEQFF
TRBJ1-1 | . | . | TRBV13 | TGTGCCAGCAGCTTAGGGGCAGGGATTAACACTGAAGCTTTCTTT | CASSLGAGINTEAFF
TRBJ2-1 | . | TRBD2 | TRBV7-2 | TGTGCCAGCACCTTATCTAGCGGGTCCTACAATGAGCAGTTCTTC | CASTLSSGSYNEQFF
TRBJ1-1 | . | . | TRBV6-5 | TGTGCCAGCAGTAAGGGAGAGGTGGCATACGCTGAAGCTTTCTTT | CASSKGEVAYAEAFF
TRBJ2-2 | . | . | TRBV24-1 | TGTGCCACCTCGGCAGGGTATAGCACCGGGGAGCTGTTTTTT | CATSAGYSTGELFF
TRBJ1-5 | . | TRBD1 | TRBV5-8 | TGTGCCAGCAGCTTGGACAGGGGAGCTGGAAATCAGCCCCAGCATTTT | CASSLDRGAGNQPQHF
TRBJ1-5 | . | . | TRBV10-1 | TGCGCCAGCGGGGCAGGGACCGGCCCTCAGCCCCAGCATTTT | CASGAGTGPQPQHF
TRBJ2-7 | . | . | TRBV11-3 | TGTGCCAGCAGCAGAGATGGGCAGACCAACTACGAGCAGTACTTC | CASSRDGQTNYEQYF
TRBJ1-4 | . | TRBD1 | TRBV2 | TGTGCCTGCGGGCAGGGGGCAACTAATGAAAAACTGTTTTTT | CACGQGATNEKLFF
TRBJ1-1 | . | . | TRBV6-5 | TGTGCCAGCACCCCTACCACGGGGATCGCTGAAGCTTTCTTT | CASTPTTGIAEAFF
TRBJ1-2 | . | TRBD1 | TRBV2 | TGTGCCAGCAGTGGACAGGGGCGGGATGGCTACACCTTC | CASSGQGRDGYTF
TRBJ1-1 | . | . | TRBV3-1/TRBV3-2 | TGTGCCAGCAGCCAAGTGGTACCGACCCGAAGCACTGAAGCTTTCTTT | CASSQVVPTRSTEAFF
TRBJ2-5 | once | TRBD1 | TRBV5-4 | TGTGCCAGCAGCTTGCAGGGGGCGGATGAGACCCAGTACTTC | CASSLQGADETQYF
TRBJ1-4 | . | . | TRBV4-3 | TGCGCCAGCAGCCAAGATCCCCCAGGGATTACTAATGAAAAACTGTTTTTT | CASSQDPPGITNEKLFF
TRBJ1-2 | . | . | TRBV11-3 | TGTGCCAGCAGCTCGAGACAGGAGTCCGATGGCTACACCTTC | CASSSRQESDGYTF
TRBJ1-4 | . | . | TRBV5-1 | TGCGCCAGCAGCTTGGGTCTCCCCAGGGGTAATGAAAAACTGTTTTTT | CASSLGLPRGNEKLFF
TRBJ1-6 | once | . | TRBV18 | TGTGCCAGCTCACCAAGCCAGGAGGGTTCACCCCTCCACTTT | CASSPSQEGSPLHF
TRBJ2-7 | . | TRBD1 | TRBV5-1 | TGCGCCAGCAGCTTAGATGACAGGGGGATCTACGAGCAGTACTTC | CASSLDDRGIYEQYF
TRBJ2-7 | . | TRBD2 | TRBV19 | TGTGCCAGTAGGCTAGCGGGAGGAGGATTGGGCGAGCAGTACTTC | CASRLAGGGLGEQYF
TRBJ2-1 | . | . | TRBV6-2/TRBV6-3 | TGTGCCAGCAGCTTAACTTCCTACAATGAGCAGTTCTTC | CASSLTSYNEQFF
TRBJ2-3 | . | TRBD2 | TRBV11-3 | TGTGCCAGCAGCCCTAGGACTAGCGCAAGTTCGAGAGATACGCAGTATTTT | CASSPRTSASSRDTQYF
TRBJ1-6 | once | . | TRBV7-2 | TGTGCCAGCAGCTTACGTCGGAATAATTCGCCCCTCCACTTT | CASSLRRNNSPLHF
TRBJ2-1 | . | TRBD2 | TRBV5-1 | TGCGCCAGCAGCCCCCTGGCGGCTAGCGGGAGCTTCGATGAGCAGTTCTTC | CASSPLAASGSFDEQFF
TRBJ1-1 | . | . | TRBV11-1 | TGTGCCAGCAAGGGACGGGGCGCCGCGAACACTGAAGCTTTCTTT | CASKGRGAANTEAFF